The text below deals with one TCR beta chain. Its antigen remains unknown. Mismatch with germline at one junction end may stem from a read error. The data were taken from a study of T-cell memory formation after mild COVID-19. General observations from the study: Still unconfirmed is whether the second-wave clones peaking on day 37 recognized SARS-CoV-2. That cross-reactive memory joined was suggested by some responding clones appearing in pre-infection memory. Mostly located in CM and EM were contracting CD4+ clones, with contracting CD8+ clones located in EMRA. Contracting clones from day 15 to 85 had balanced CD4/CD8; later expanders favoured CD4+.

The germline V gene has CDR1 SNHLY and CDR2 FYNNEI. The CDR3 has 16 amino acids. TCRdb fed the 5' RACE reads into MiXCR, producing one record per CDR3 protein. In the table there are almost 550,000 distinct CDR3 sequences, about a fifth of which are singletons. The sequenced sample was PBMCs or a T cell subset sorted from them (not recorded which). The rearrangement uses TRBV2 and TRBJ2-1, with 11 bases that match TRBD2. This TCR was sampled from an adult woman who had mild COVID-19 (a few samples of this study predate the infection). Cell type and time point are not known. CDR3 sequence: CASREGTSGSYNEQFF. The CDR3 coding sequence is TGTGCCAGCAGGGAAGGAACTAGCGGGAGCTACAATGAGCAGTTCTTC. The full variable domain, rest sourced from reference TRBV2 and TRBJ2-1, is EPEVTQTPSHQVTQMGQEVILRCVPISNHLYFYWYRQILGQKVEFLVSFYNNEISEKSEIFDDQFSVERPDGSNFTLKIRSTKLEDSAMYFCASREGTSGSYNEQFFGPGTRLTVL.